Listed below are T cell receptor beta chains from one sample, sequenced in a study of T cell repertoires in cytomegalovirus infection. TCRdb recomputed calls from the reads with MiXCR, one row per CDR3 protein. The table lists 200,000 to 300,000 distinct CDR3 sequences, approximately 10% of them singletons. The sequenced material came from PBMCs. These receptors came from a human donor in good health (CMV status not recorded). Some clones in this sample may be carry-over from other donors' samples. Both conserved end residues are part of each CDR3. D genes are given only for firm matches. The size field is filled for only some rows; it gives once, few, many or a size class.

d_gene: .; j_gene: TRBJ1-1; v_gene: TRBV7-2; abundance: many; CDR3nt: TGTGCCAGCAGCTTAGCGGCCCGGGGGTGGGCTTTCTTT; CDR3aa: CASSLAARGWAFF
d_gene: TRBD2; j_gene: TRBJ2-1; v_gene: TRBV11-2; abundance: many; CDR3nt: TGTGCCAGCAGCTTAGATCAACGGGGGAGGGCCCTCAATGAGCAGTTCTTC; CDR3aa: CASSLDQRGRALNEQFF
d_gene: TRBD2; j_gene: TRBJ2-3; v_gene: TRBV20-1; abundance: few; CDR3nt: TGCAGTGCTAGGCGCCGACTAGCGGGGGACACAGATACGCAGTATTTT; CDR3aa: CSARRRLAGDTDTQYF
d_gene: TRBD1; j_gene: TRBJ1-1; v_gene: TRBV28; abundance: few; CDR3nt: TGTGCCAGCAGTTTGGGGGGGGACAGAGAAGCTTTCTTT; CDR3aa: CASSLGGDREAFF
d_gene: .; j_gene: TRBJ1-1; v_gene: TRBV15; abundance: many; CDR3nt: TGTGCCACCAGCAGAGATCCCGGGATGAACACTGAAGCTTTCTTT; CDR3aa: CATSRDPGMNTEAFF
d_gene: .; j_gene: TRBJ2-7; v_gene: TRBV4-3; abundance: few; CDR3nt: TGCGCCAGCAGCCAAGAGACGGGGGAGTGGTCCTACGAGCAGTACTTC; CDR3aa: CASSQETGEWSYEQYF
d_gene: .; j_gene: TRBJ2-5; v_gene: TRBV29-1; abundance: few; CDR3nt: TGCAGCGTTGAATATCAACAAGAGACCCAGTACTTC; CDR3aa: CSVEYQQETQYF
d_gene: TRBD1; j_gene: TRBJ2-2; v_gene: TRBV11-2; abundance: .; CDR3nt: TGTGCCAGCAGCGACAGGGGGCGGACCGGGGAGCTGTTTTTT; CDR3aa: CASSDRGRTGELFF
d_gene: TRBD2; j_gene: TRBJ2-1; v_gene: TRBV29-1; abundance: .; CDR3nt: TGCAGCGTTGGAATCACTAGCGGGGGGGCCGGTGAGCAGTTCTTC; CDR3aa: CSVGITSGGAGEQFF
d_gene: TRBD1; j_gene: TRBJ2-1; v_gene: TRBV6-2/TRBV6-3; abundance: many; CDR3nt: TGTGCCAGCACCTCACTTTTTCCAGGGGGCAGTGAGCAGTTCTTC; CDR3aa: CASTSLFPGGSEQFF
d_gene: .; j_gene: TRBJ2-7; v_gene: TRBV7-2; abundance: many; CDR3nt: TGTGCCAGCAGCTTAGATACGCAGGGGTTTACTTACGAGCAGTACTTC; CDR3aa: CASSLDTQGFTYEQYF
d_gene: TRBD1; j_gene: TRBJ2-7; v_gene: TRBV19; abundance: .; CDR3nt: TGTGCCAGTAGTACCCGACGGACAGGGTCCTACGAGCAGTACTTC; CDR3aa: CASSTRRTGSYEQYF
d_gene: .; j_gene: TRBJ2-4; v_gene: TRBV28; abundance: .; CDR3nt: TGTGCCAGCACCCGTGGCGGGGCAAGCCAAGACATTCAGTACTTC; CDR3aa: CASTRGGASQDIQYF
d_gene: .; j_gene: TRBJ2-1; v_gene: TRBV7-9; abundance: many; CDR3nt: TGTGCCAGCAGCCTACCCCGCGACGGGACCCAGCAGTTCTTC; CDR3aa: CASSLPRDGTQQFF
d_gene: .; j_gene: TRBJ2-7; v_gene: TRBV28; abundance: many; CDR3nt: TGTGCCAGCAGTCCACCCGGGAGTTACGAGCAGTACTTC; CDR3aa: CASSPPGSYEQYF
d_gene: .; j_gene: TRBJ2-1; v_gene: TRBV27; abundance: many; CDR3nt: TGTGCCAGCAGTTTATCGGTCCCCATTACCTACAATGAGCAGTTCTTC; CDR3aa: CASSLSVPITYNEQFF
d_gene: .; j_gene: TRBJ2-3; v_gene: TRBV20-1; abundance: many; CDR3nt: TGCAGTGCTCCGGAGGGGACAGCCACTAGCACAGATACGCAGTATTTT; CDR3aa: CSAPEGTATSTDTQYF
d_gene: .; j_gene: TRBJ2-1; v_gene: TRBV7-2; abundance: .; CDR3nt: TGTGCCAGCAGCCCCCCCCCCGGCAATGAGCAGTTCTTC; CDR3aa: CASSPPPGNEQFF
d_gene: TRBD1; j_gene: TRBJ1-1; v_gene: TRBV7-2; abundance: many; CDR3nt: TGTGCCAGCAGCTTAGGGATTACCCTACAGGGGACTGAAGCTTTCTTT; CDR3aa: CASSLGITLQGTEAFF
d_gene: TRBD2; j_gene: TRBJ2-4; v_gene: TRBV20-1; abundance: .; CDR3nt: TGCAGTGCTAAGAAAGTCCCGGGACTAGCGGGACAGCTAGCCAAAAACATTCAGTACTTC; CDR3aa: CSAKKVPGLAGQLAKNIQYF
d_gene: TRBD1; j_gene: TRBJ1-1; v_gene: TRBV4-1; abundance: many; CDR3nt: TGCGCCAGCAGCCACTCAGGGGGACTGGGGAACACTGAAGCTTTCTTT; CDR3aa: CASSHSGGLGNTEAFF
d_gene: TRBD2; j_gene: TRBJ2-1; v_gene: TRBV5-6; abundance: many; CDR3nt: TGTGCCAGCAGCCCGATAGGGACTAGCGTGGAGCAGTTCTTC; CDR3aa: CASSPIGTSVEQFF
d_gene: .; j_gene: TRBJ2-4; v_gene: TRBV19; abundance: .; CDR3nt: TGTGCCAGTAGTTTCTCGGGAGCCAAAAACATTCAGTACTTC; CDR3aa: CASSFSGAKNIQYF
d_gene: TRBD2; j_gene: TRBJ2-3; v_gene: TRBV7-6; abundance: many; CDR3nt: TGTGCCAGCAGCTTAGGTTCTAGCGGGAGTGCAGATACGCAGTATTTT; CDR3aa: CASSLGSSGSADTQYF
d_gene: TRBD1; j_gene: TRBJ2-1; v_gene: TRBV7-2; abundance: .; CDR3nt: TGTGCCAGCACGTTAACCGGGGACAGTAGCTCCTACAATGAGCAGTTCTTC; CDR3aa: CASTLTGDSSSYNEQFF
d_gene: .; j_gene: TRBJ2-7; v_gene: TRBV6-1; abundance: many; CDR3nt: TGTGCCACCCAGGGCTGGAGCTCCTACGAGCAGTACTTC; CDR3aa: CATQGWSSYEQYF
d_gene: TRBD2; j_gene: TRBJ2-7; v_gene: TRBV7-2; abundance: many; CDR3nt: TGTGCCAGCAGCTTAGCCACTAGCGTCTCCTACGAGCAGTACTTC; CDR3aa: CASSLATSVSYEQYF